These T cell receptor beta chains were read from a single sample in a study of response to subunit inactivated influenza vaccine. MiXCR, run by TCRdb on the RT-PCR reads, gives a single entry per CDR3 protein. Found here are roughly 760,000 distinct CDR3 sequences, 21% of them singletons; the top ten hold 10% to 13%. This specimen consisted of PBMCs from blood, obtained 4 to 6 days after vaccination. All receptors derive from a man in his forties or fifties who received an inactivated influenza vaccine. The CDR3 runs from the conserved cysteine through the conserved F or W. Each record gives: V gene, D gene, clone size, J gene, CDR3 length, CDR3 DNA, CDR3 protein. The D gene is left open where the match is weak. Expanded clones get a size class; other rows say once, few or many, or leave the size out.

v_call: TRBV5-6; d_call: -; clone_size: few; j_call: TRBJ2-7; cdr3_length: 13; cdr3_nt: TGTGCCAGCAGCTGGGGACATACCTACGAGCAGTACTTC; cdr3_aa: CASSWGHTYEQYF
v_call: TRBV5-6; d_call: -; clone_size: -; j_call: TRBJ2-1; cdr3_length: 13; cdr3_nt: TGTGCCATCAGCCCGAGGTGGCGGGATGAGCAGTTCTTC; cdr3_aa: CAISPRWRDEQFF
v_call: TRBV6-4; d_call: TRBD1; clone_size: few; j_call: TRBJ1-5; cdr3_length: 15; cdr3_nt: TGTGCCAGCAGTGAGCTGACAGGGCGTAATCAGCCCCAGCATTTT; cdr3_aa: CASSELTGRNQPQHF
v_call: TRBV6-2/TRBV6-3; d_call: -; clone_size: few; j_call: TRBJ2-1; cdr3_length: 14; cdr3_nt: TGTGCCAGCAGTTACTCGATACGGGCGAATGAGCAGTTCTTC; cdr3_aa: CASSYSIRANEQFF
v_call: TRBV6-1; d_call: TRBD1; clone_size: -; j_call: TRBJ2-2; cdr3_length: 13; cdr3_nt: TGTGCCAGCAGAGCCGACAGGGAAGGGGAGCTGTTTTTT; cdr3_aa: CASRADREGELFF
v_call: TRBV7-8; d_call: -; clone_size: -; j_call: TRBJ1-4; cdr3_length: 14; cdr3_nt: TGTGCCAGCAGCCAGGTCCCGGGTGATGAAAAACTGTTTTTT; cdr3_aa: CASSQVPGDEKLFF
v_call: TRBV12-3/TRBV12-4; d_call: TRBD2; clone_size: -; j_call: TRBJ2-7; cdr3_length: 16; cdr3_nt: TGTGCCAGCAGTCCCTCACTCCCGGGACTAGATTACGAGCAGTACTTC; cdr3_aa: CASSPSLPGLDYEQYF
v_call: TRBV7-3; d_call: -; clone_size: -; j_call: TRBJ2-7; cdr3_length: 13; cdr3_nt: TGTGCCAGCAGCTTAACTAGCTGGGACGAGCAGTACTTC; cdr3_aa: CASSLTSWDEQYF
v_call: TRBV14; d_call: TRBD2; clone_size: few; j_call: TRBJ2-1; cdr3_length: 15; cdr3_nt: TGTGCCAGCAGCCAAGGGGGAGGGCCCGGCAATGAGCAGTTCTTC; cdr3_aa: CASSQGGGPGNEQFF
v_call: TRBV5-1; d_call: -; clone_size: many; j_call: TRBJ2-1; cdr3_length: 15; cdr3_nt: TGCGCCAGCAGCTCTACAGGGTCTAGGCGCAATGAGCAGTTCTTC; cdr3_aa: CASSSTGSRRNEQFF
v_call: TRBV20-1; d_call: TRBD2; clone_size: -; j_call: TRBJ2-3; cdr3_length: 14; cdr3_nt: TGCAGTGCGCCGGGACTAGGGTTTGCAGATACGCAGTATTTT; cdr3_aa: CSAPGLGFADTQYF
v_call: TRBV12-3/TRBV12-4; d_call: -; clone_size: few; j_call: TRBJ1-1; cdr3_length: 13; cdr3_nt: TGTGCCAGCAGTTTGAATCTTGTAACTGAAGCTTTCTTT; cdr3_aa: CASSLNLVTEAFF
v_call: TRBV5-1; d_call: -; clone_size: -; j_call: TRBJ2-7; cdr3_length: 14; cdr3_nt: TGCGCCAGCAGCTTCACGGGAGAGAAGTACGAGCAGTACTTC; cdr3_aa: CASSFTGEKYEQYF
v_call: TRBV12-3/TRBV12-4; d_call: -; clone_size: many; j_call: TRBJ1-5; cdr3_length: 12; cdr3_nt: TGTGCCAGCAGCGCCGGCAATCAGCCCCAGCATTTT; cdr3_aa: CASSAGNQPQHF
v_call: TRBV4-3; d_call: -; clone_size: -; j_call: TRBJ2-7; cdr3_length: 15; cdr3_nt: TGCGCCAGCAGCCAAGGGACTGGGGCTTCGAGGGAGCAGTACTTC; cdr3_aa: CASSQGTGASREQYF
v_call: TRBV19; d_call: -; clone_size: -; j_call: TRBJ2-7; cdr3_length: 14; cdr3_nt: TGTGCCAGTAGTATCAGAGGGGTCGGCGACGAGCAGTACTTC; cdr3_aa: CASSIRGVGDEQYF
v_call: TRBV7-8; d_call: TRBD2; clone_size: few; j_call: TRBJ2-1; cdr3_length: 16; cdr3_nt: TGTGCCAGCAGCTTAGTTCGGCTAGCGGGAGCAAATGAGCAGTTCTTC; cdr3_aa: CASSLVRLAGANEQFF
v_call: TRBV29-1; d_call: TRBD2; clone_size: few; j_call: TRBJ2-1; cdr3_length: 16; cdr3_nt: TGCAGCGTCTCATCCTACTATAGCGGGCGGTTCAATGAGCAGTTCTTC; cdr3_aa: CSVSSYYSGRFNEQFF
v_call: TRBV5-1; d_call: TRBD2; clone_size: -; j_call: TRBJ2-1; cdr3_length: 14; cdr3_nt: TGCGCCAGCAAGGAGGGACTAGTATCCTATGAGCAGTTCTTC; cdr3_aa: CASKEGLVSYEQFF
v_call: TRBV4-1; d_call: TRBD1; clone_size: few; j_call: TRBJ2-7; cdr3_length: 16; cdr3_nt: TGCGCCAGCAGCCCGACACCGGGGGACAGGGGGCCTGAGCAGTACTTC; cdr3_aa: CASSPTPGDRGPEQYF
v_call: TRBV10-3; d_call: TRBD1; clone_size: many; j_call: TRBJ1-6; cdr3_length: 13; cdr3_nt: TGTGCCGCCCGCCAGGGGGAAAATTCACCCCTCCACTTT; cdr3_aa: CAARQGENSPLHF
v_call: TRBV6-5; d_call: -; clone_size: -; j_call: TRBJ2-5; cdr3_length: 12; cdr3_nt: TGTGCCAGCAGGGCCCGAACATTAACCCAGTACTTC; cdr3_aa: CASRARTLTQYF
v_call: TRBV6-5; d_call: -; clone_size: many; j_call: TRBJ2-7; cdr3_length: 15; cdr3_nt: TGTGCCAGCAGTTACTCTGGACTTCTACCCTACGAGCAGTACTTC; cdr3_aa: CASSYSGLLPYEQYF
v_call: TRBV6-1; d_call: TRBD1; clone_size: -; j_call: TRBJ2-6; cdr3_length: 18; cdr3_nt: TGTGCCAGCAGTGACACCGGGACAGGGGGCTCCGGGGCCAACGTCCTGACTTTC; cdr3_aa: CASSDTGTGGSGANVLTF
v_call: TRBV7-2; d_call: TRBD2; clone_size: -; j_call: TRBJ2-5; cdr3_length: 16; cdr3_nt: TGTGCCAGCAGCCGGGCGGCTAGCGGTTCCCAAGAGACCCAGTACTTC; cdr3_aa: CASSRAASGSQETQYF
v_call: TRBV6-2/TRBV6-3; d_call: TRBD2; clone_size: -; j_call: TRBJ2-5; cdr3_length: 16; cdr3_nt: TGTGCCAGCAGTTACGAAGCGGGGACCCTCCAAGAGACCCAGTACTTC; cdr3_aa: CASSYEAGTLQETQYF
v_call: TRBV5-6; d_call: TRBD2; clone_size: -; j_call: TRBJ2-1; cdr3_length: 16; cdr3_nt: TGTGCCAGCAGCCGAAGACTAGCGGGGAACTACAATGAGCAGTTCTTC; cdr3_aa: CASSRRLAGNYNEQFF
v_call: TRBV3-1; d_call: TRBD1; clone_size: few; j_call: TRBJ2-4; cdr3_length: 15; cdr3_nt: TGTGCCAGCAGCCAGACAGGGATAGCCAAAAACATTCAGTACTTC; cdr3_aa: CASSQTGIAKNIQYF
v_call: TRBV4-2; d_call: -; clone_size: -; j_call: TRBJ2-3; cdr3_length: 12; cdr3_nt: TGTGCCAGCGCTGGGTTTTCAGATACGCAGTATTTT; cdr3_aa: CASAGFSDTQYF
v_call: TRBV5-6; d_call: -; clone_size: few; j_call: TRBJ2-1; cdr3_length: 14; cdr3_nt: TGTGCCAGCAGCTGGGGACTCACCCCCAATGAGCAGTTCTTC; cdr3_aa: CASSWGLTPNEQFF
v_call: TRBV12-3/TRBV12-4; d_call: -; clone_size: -; j_call: TRBJ1-1; cdr3_length: 13; cdr3_nt: TGTGCCAGCAGTCTCGGGACACCCACTGAAGCTTTCTTT; cdr3_aa: CASSLGTPTEAFF
v_call: TRBV19; d_call: TRBD2; clone_size: many; j_call: TRBJ2-3; cdr3_length: 15; cdr3_nt: TGTGCCAGTAGTAGCCGAGCGGGGAGCACAGATACGCAGTATTTT; cdr3_aa: CASSSRAGSTDTQYF
v_call: TRBV6-5; d_call: -; clone_size: few; j_call: TRBJ2-7; cdr3_length: 15; cdr3_nt: TGTGCCAGCAGTTACTCGACCGCTGATTCCTACGAGCAGTACTTC; cdr3_aa: CASSYSTADSYEQYF
v_call: TRBV5-1; d_call: TRBD1; clone_size: -; j_call: TRBJ1-6; cdr3_length: 15; cdr3_nt: TGCGCCAGCAGCGAAGGACAGGGCCTAGGTTCACCCCTCCACTTT; cdr3_aa: CASSEGQGLGSPLHF
v_call: TRBV7-9; d_call: -; clone_size: -; j_call: TRBJ1-1; cdr3_length: 12; cdr3_nt: TGTGCCAGCGGGTGGGAGAACACTGAAGCTTTCTTT; cdr3_aa: CASGWENTEAFF
v_call: TRBV6-2/TRBV6-3; d_call: -; clone_size: few; j_call: TRBJ2-1; cdr3_length: 14; cdr3_nt: TGTGCCAGCAATAGGGGGAGCACCTACAATGAGCAGTTCTTC; cdr3_aa: CASNRGSTYNEQFF
v_call: TRBV5-1; d_call: TRBD1; clone_size: many; j_call: TRBJ2-3; cdr3_length: 16; cdr3_nt: TGCGCCAGCAGCGATCCGGGACAGGGAATCACAGATACGCAGTATTTT; cdr3_aa: CASSDPGQGITDTQYF
v_call: TRBV29-1; d_call: -; clone_size: -; j_call: TRBJ2-1; cdr3_length: 15; cdr3_nt: TGCAGCGTTGAAGACAGGGGGGGAAGGAGCAATGAGCAGTTCTTC; cdr3_aa: CSVEDRGGRSNEQFF
v_call: TRBV10-3; d_call: -; clone_size: few; j_call: TRBJ2-3; cdr3_length: 17; cdr3_nt: TGTGCCATCAGTGGATCCGACTCGCGAGGGAGCACAGATACGCAGTATTTT; cdr3_aa: CAISGSDSRGSTDTQYF
v_call: TRBV29-1; d_call: -; clone_size: many; j_call: TRBJ2-2; cdr3_length: 13; cdr3_nt: TGCAGCGTAAATGGGGCAGTCACCGGGGAGCTGTTTTTT; cdr3_aa: CSVNGAVTGELFF
v_call: TRBV20-1; d_call: TRBD2; clone_size: few; j_call: TRBJ2-7; cdr3_length: 15; cdr3_nt: TGCAGTGCCTTCGAGACTAGCGGAGTGATATACGAGCAGTACTTC; cdr3_aa: CSAFETSGVIYEQYF
v_call: TRBV24-1; d_call: TRBD2; clone_size: few; j_call: TRBJ2-1; cdr3_length: 18; cdr3_nt: TGTGCCACCAGTGATTCTCCGGGACTAGCGGGAGGTTCTAATGAGCAGTTCTTC; cdr3_aa: CATSDSPGLAGGSNEQFF
v_call: TRBV21-1; d_call: -; clone_size: few; j_call: TRBJ2-5; cdr3_length: 16; cdr3_nt: TGTGCCAGCAGCGAATTAAAACGGCGGGGGCAAGAGACCCAGTACTTC; cdr3_aa: CASSELKRRGQETQYF
v_call: TRBV20-1; d_call: TRBD1; clone_size: few; j_call: TRBJ2-5; cdr3_length: 14; cdr3_nt: TGCAGTGCTAGAGATCGGGACAGGGAAGAGACCCAGTACTTC; cdr3_aa: CSARDRDREETQYF
v_call: TRBV28; d_call: -; clone_size: few; j_call: TRBJ2-2; cdr3_length: 15; cdr3_nt: TGTGCCAGCAGCCTGGGAACAATGAACACCGGGGAGCTGTTTTTT; cdr3_aa: CASSLGTMNTGELFF
v_call: TRBV7-9; d_call: TRBD1; clone_size: -; j_call: TRBJ2-1; cdr3_length: 16; cdr3_nt: TGTGCCAGCAGCCCATTCGCGGGACAGGGATGGAATGAGCAGTTCTTC; cdr3_aa: CASSPFAGQGWNEQFF
v_call: TRBV5-1; d_call: -; clone_size: -; j_call: TRBJ2-1; cdr3_length: 20; cdr3_nt: TGCGCCAGCACCTTGAGGGGTCAGGGACCCGGAGTGTCCTCCTACAATGAGCAGTTCTTC; cdr3_aa: CASTLRGQGPGVSSYNEQFF
v_call: TRBV7-2; d_call: TRBD2; clone_size: -; j_call: TRBJ2-5; cdr3_length: 17; cdr3_nt: TGTGCCAGCAGCCCGGGGGGCCTAGCGGGAGGCTCAGAGACCCAGTACTTC; cdr3_aa: CASSPGGLAGGSETQYF
v_call: TRBV5-6; d_call: -; clone_size: many; j_call: TRBJ2-1; cdr3_length: 13; cdr3_nt: TGTGCCAGCAGCATCGACGCGGTGGATGAGCAGTTCTTC; cdr3_aa: CASSIDAVDEQFF
v_call: TRBV4-3; d_call: -; clone_size: few; j_call: TRBJ1-4; cdr3_length: 15; cdr3_nt: TGCGCCAGCAGCGAACAGGGCGTCTATAATGAAAAACTGTTTTTT; cdr3_aa: CASSEQGVYNEKLFF
v_call: TRBV5-1; d_call: TRBD1; clone_size: many; j_call: TRBJ2-2; cdr3_length: 14; cdr3_nt: TGCGCCAGCAGCATGACAGGGGGCACCGGGGAGCTGTTTTTT; cdr3_aa: CASSMTGGTGELFF
v_call: TRBV20-1; d_call: TRBD2; clone_size: -; j_call: TRBJ2-1; cdr3_length: 18; cdr3_nt: TGCAGTGCTAGAGATTTTAGCGGGAGAGCGGGCTCCTACAATGAGCAGTTCTTC; cdr3_aa: CSARDFSGRAGSYNEQFF
v_call: TRBV29-1; d_call: TRBD1; clone_size: few; j_call: TRBJ2-7; cdr3_length: 13; cdr3_nt: TGCAGCGTTGGGAGGGACAGGGGCCACGAGCAGTACTTC; cdr3_aa: CSVGRDRGHEQYF
v_call: TRBV4-3; d_call: -; clone_size: -; j_call: TRBJ2-2; cdr3_length: 15; cdr3_nt: TGCGCCAGCAGCAGACGGGGATTAGGCACCGGGGAGCTGTTTTTT; cdr3_aa: CASSRRGLGTGELFF
v_call: TRBV20-1; d_call: -; clone_size: -; j_call: TRBJ2-7; cdr3_length: 12; cdr3_nt: TGCAGTGCTAGAGCCCTCTACTACGAGCAGTACTTC; cdr3_aa: CSARALYYEQYF